A selection of T cell receptor beta chains follows, all from one sample in a study of T cell repertoires in cytomegalovirus infection. TCRdb re-called the reads through MiXCR, storing one row per CDR3 protein. This sample has nearly 650,000 distinct CDR3 sequences; less than 25% occur once, and the top ten carry 6.5% to 10%. The material sequenced was CD8+ T cells from PBMCs. These TCRs come from a human donor in good health (CMV status not recorded). Some clones in this sample may be carry-over from other donors' samples. CDR3s leave out the opening cysteine and the closing phenylalanine or tryptophan.

>TRBJ1-2|TRBV7-2
ASSLPGNGYT
>TRBJ2-3|TRBV7-9
ASSLAADTDTQY
>TRBJ2-1|TRBV10-3
ASGQGPWDEQF
>TRBJ2-5|TRBV5-5
ASSWTKQIQETQY
>TRBJ1-1|TRBV20-1
SARLIRDRGPGTEAF
>TRBJ2-3|TRBV14
ASSQRLGTALTDTQY
>TRBJ2-5|TRBV14
ASSQGIAGKNRYQETQY
>TRBJ2-7|TRBV7-9
ASSARDRAYEQY
>TRBJ2-1|TRBV3-1
ASSLQNEQF
>TRBJ1-2|TRBV10-3
AISEGGYYGYT
>TRBJ2-1|TRBV24-1
ATRNSGGHNEQF
>TRBJ1-1|TRBV10-1
ASSTERYTEAF
>TRBJ1-1|TRBV10-3
AIRAENTEAF
>TRBJ1-5|TRBV20-1
SARTRDNQPQH
>TRBJ2-5|TRBV7-9
ASSRGLETQY
>TRBJ1-4|TRBV2
ASRQGVTGLEKLF
>TRBJ1-2|TRBV7-8
ASSPPGRKNYGYT
>TRBJ2-2|TRBV7-6
ASSPKLPVETGELF
>TRBJ2-1|TRBV29-1
SVAGLAESSYNEQF
>TRBJ2-3|TRBV10-3
AIRTRTDTQY
>TRBJ1-5|TRBV28
ASRVGQGWQPQH
>TRBJ1-2|TRBV2
ALDSNYGYT
>TRBJ2-1|TRBV20-1
SARSVIYNEQF
>TRBJ1-1|TRBV7-9
ASSLHEGDTEAF
>TRBJ1-1|TRBV4-3
ASSQVRGSGEEAF
>TRBJ2-1|TRBV19
ASSPLGTVNEQF
>TRBJ2-7|TRBV6-2/TRBV6-3
ASTIPSGATYEQY